Presented here are 13 T cell receptor beta chains from one specimen sequenced in a study of blood T cell repertoires in COVID-19. The data were produced by immunoSEQ multiplex PCR, yet TCRdb's version contains in-frame clones alone and is incomplete. The top ten hold 5% to 8% of the sample, which has about 110,000 clones, around 80% seen once. Specimen: peripheral blood. The source is a man older than 75 with COVID-19, enrolled during active disease.

This sequence joins TRBV5-1 and TRBJ2-1, with D possibly being TRBD2 (5 bases). The CDR3 loop spans 13 amino acids. Germline CDR1 reads SGHRS; CDR2 reads YFSETQ. The V end was cut by 0 bases, the J end by 6 bases, with 7 bases between. The CDR3 DNA reads TGCGCCAGCAGCTTGGCCAGCGGCAATGAGCAGTTCTTC. Translated, it gives CASSLASGNEQFF. Full variable domain (outside the CDR3, taken from reference TRBV5-1 and TRBJ2-1): KAGVTQTPRYLIKTRGQQVTLSCSPISGHRSVSWYQQTPGQGLQFLFEYFSETQRNKGNFPGRFSGRQFSNSRSEMNVSTLELGDSALYLCASSLASGNEQFFGPGTRLTVL.

The rearrangement joins TRBV6-4 to TRBJ2-1; TRBD2 might be the D (6 bases). The CDR3 is 14 residues long. Germline V gene sequence: CDR1 MRHNA, CDR2 SNTAGT. The V gene lost 7 bases and the J gene lost 4 bases, with 14 bases spanning the gap. The CDR3 spells CASTRLGRYNEQFF. Written as DNA, the CDR3 is TGTGCCAGCACCCGACTAGGCCGGTACAATGAGCAGTTCTTC.

The chain links TRBV11-2 to TRBJ2-1; 10 bases align to TRBD2. This CDR3 region has 14 residues. Germline V gene lookup returns CDR1 SGHAT and CDR2 FQNNGV. The ends lost 2 bases at V and 12 bases at J; junction bases unmatched: 7. The CDR3 DNA reads TGTGCCAGCAGCTTACCAGCGGGAGGGCGTAGGCAGTTCTTC. Its translation: CASSLPAGGRRQFF.

The rearrangement uses TRBV5-1 and TRBJ2-1; 7 positions agree with TRBD2. Germline V gives CDR1 SGHRS, CDR2 YFSETQ. This CDR3 contains 15 residues. Germline trimming cut 0 bases from V and 9 bases from J; bases unmatched to any gene: 9. The CDR3 bases are TGCGCCAGCAGCTTGGGTGGGAGGGCCGCCGGTGAGCAGTTCTTC. This gives the protein CASSLGGRAAGEQFF.

The rearrangement links TRBV7-9 to TRBJ2-1; 7 bases agree with TRBD1. This CDR3 comprises 16 residues. J lost 0 bases, V lost 4 bases, and 6 bases had no gene match. Germline CDR1 reads SEHNR; CDR2 reads FQNEAQ (reference sequence). The CDR3, as DNA: TGTGCCAGCAGCTCGGTACAGGGGAGCTCCTACAATGAGCAGTTCTTC. Protein: CASSSVQGSSYNEQFF.

The rearrangement joins TRBV6-6 to TRBJ2-1; 11 bases fit TRBD2. CDR3 length: 16 amino acids. The ends lost 5 bases at V and 1 base at J; junction bases unmatched: 4. The V gene's germline CDR1 is MNHNY and CDR2 SVGAGI (reference sequence). The chain's CDR3 is CASSTRTSGSYNEQFF. In nucleotides, the CDR3 is TGTGCCAGCAGTACACGGACTAGCGGGTCCTACAATGAGCAGTTCTTC.

The chain couples TRBV5-6 to TRBJ1-6; 9 bases are shared with TRBD1. Germline CDR1 and CDR2: SGHDT and YYEEEE. This CDR3 contains 17 residues. J lost 0 bases, V lost 3 bases, and 4 bases had no gene match. CDR3 sequence reads: CASSYGQGSSYNSPLHF. The CDR3 region has the DNA TGTGCCAGCAGCTACGGACAGGGGAGCTCCTATAATTCACCCCTCCACTTT.

The chain links TRBV28 to TRBJ1-2; 9 bases match TRBD1. Germline assignment: CDR1 MDHEN and CDR2 SYDVKM. With V trimmed by 6 bases and J by 3 bases, 5 bases remained unmatched. The CDR3 sequence is 14 residues long. The CDR3 DNA reads as TGTGCCAGCAGCTCGGGACAGGGTTACTATGGCTACACCTTC. This encodes CASSSGQGYYGYTF.

The V gene is TRBV5-1, the J gene TRBJ2-3; D may be TRBD2 (5 bases). Germline values: CDR1 SGHRS, CDR2 YFSETQ. The length of the CDR3 is 16 residues. V lost 4 bases, J lost 0 bases, and 15 bases lay in between. CDR3 in amino acids: CASSPWTGGSTDTQYF. As DNA, the CDR3 is TGCGCCAGCAGCCCTTGGACCGGAGGTAGCACAGATACGCAGTATTTT.

This chain links TRBV5-5 with TRBJ1-1, with 9 bases that match TRBD1. The CDR3 sequence is 15 residues long. Per germline, CDR1 SGHKS and CDR2 YYEKEE (reference sequence). The V segment lost 2 bases and the J segment 2 bases; nucleotides outside the gene matches: 4. CDR3 DNA: TGTGCCAGCAGCTTTACAGGGGGCATTAACACTGAAGCTTTCTTT. As protein: CASSFTGGINTEAFF.

The chain carries TRBV6-5 and TRBJ2-7; weak D call: TRBD1 (6 bases). CDR3 length: 14 amino acids. Germline-derived CDR1 and CDR2 are MNHEY and SVGAGI. V lost 8 bases and J lost 4, with 18 bases in between. The CDR3 loop reads CASSASSRGYEQYF. The CDR3 coding sequence is TGTGCCAGCTCTGCATCTAGCAGGGGATACGAGCAGTACTTC.

The J gene is TRBJ2-3, the V gene TRBV28, with TRBD2 matching 10 bases. The CDR3 is 14 amino acids. Trimming took 5 bases from V and 4 from J; bases not matched to a gene: 3. The germline V gene encodes CDR1 MDHEN and CDR2 SYDVKM. The DNA for the CDR3 is TGTGCCAGCAGTCTAGCGGGAGTGGCAGATACGCAGTATTTT. This encodes CASSLAGVADTQYF.

The gene calls are TRBV21-1 and TRBJ2-7; the table's D call of TRBD1 was not tested on the DNA. TRBV21-1 is tagged as a pseudogene. CDR3 length: 13 residues. CDR3 sequence: CANQTGGAWEQYF. CDR3 coding DNA: TGTGCCAACCAAACAGGGGGCGCGTGGGAGCAGTACTTC.